The rows below give T cell receptor beta chains drawn from one sample of a study of chemoradiotherapy in HPV16-positive cancers. TCRdb's table, derived via immunoSEQ multiplex PCR, lists solely in-frame clones and lacks some. Altogether about 3,400 clones are present, approximately 94% being singletons, with the ten largest covering 3%. The specimen was obtained from a patient who underwent chemoradiotherapy. These receptors all stem from a human donor with HPV-associated anogenital cancer. Both conserved end residues are part of each CDR3. The D gene is left open where the match is weak. The size entry is marked missing in some rows and otherwise reads once, few, many or a size class.

cdr3_length,v_call,d_call,clone_size,j_call,cdr3_aa,cdr3_nt
18,TRBV9,TRBD2,.,TRBJ2-3,CASSRTTSGSRFTDTQYF,TGTGCCAGCAGCCGAACGACTAGCGGGAGTAGATTTACAGATACGCAGTATTTT
17,TRBV21-1,.,few,TRBJ1-2,CASSKLRWGPITGGYTF,TGTGCCAGCAGCAAATTGCGTTGGGGACCTATTACGGGGGGCTACACCTTC
14,TRBV25-1,.,.,TRBJ1-5,CASSDSGNLQPQHF,TGTGCCAGCAGTGATTCAGGGAACCTCCAGCCCCAGCATTTT
15,TRBV7-9,.,.,TRBJ1-1,CASSLGSGTGTEAFF,TGTGCCAGCAGCTTAGGGTCGGGAACGGGCACTGAAGCTTTCTTT
15,TRBV19,.,.,TRBJ2-2,CASTRGRGDTGELFF,TGTGCCAGTACCCGGGGCAGGGGGGACACCGGGGAGCTGTTTTTT
15,TRBV7-2,TRBD1,.,TRBJ2-7,CASSLGEGGPYEQYF,TGTGCCAGCAGCTTAGGAGAAGGGGGCCCCTACGAGCAGTACTTC
13,TRBV11-2,.,.,TRBJ2-5,CASSLEGGMTQYF,TGTGCCAGCAGCTTAGAAGGGGGGATGACCCAGTACTTC
13,TRBV11-3,.,.,TRBJ2-7,CASSFGQSYEQYF,TGTGCCAGCAGCTTCGGACAGAGTTACGAGCAGTACTTC
17,TRBV10-3,.,.,TRBJ1-5,CATSWQGGADSNQPQHF,TGTGCCACCTCCTGGCAGGGCGGCGCGGATAGCAATCAGCCCCAGCATTTT
10,TRBV20-1,.,.,TRBJ1-5,CSAGQSPQHF,TGCAGTGCTGGGCAGTCCCCCCAGCATTTT
18,TRBV7-9,.,.,TRBJ1-6,CASSLSQMDSTYNSPLHF,TGTGCCAGCAGCTTAAGCCAGATGGATTCTACCTATAATTCACCCCTCCACTTT
14,TRBV18,.,.,TRBJ1-1,CASSPPYGNTEAFF,TGTGCCAGCTCACCTCCCTATGGGAACACTGAAGCTTTCTTT
14,TRBV27,.,.,TRBJ2-3,CASSPSAGTDTQYF,TGTGCCAGCAGTCCGTCAGCTGGCACAGATACGCAGTATTTT